What follows are 6 T cell receptor beta chains derived from one specimen sequenced in a study of a mutant IDH1 vaccine in newly diagnosed glioma (dated by TCRdb to about 2021). The time point label, as the study defines it: week 35, safety follow-up. Each vaccine dose was 300 ug of a 20-mer mutant IDH1 peptide in Montanide, given subcutaneously with topical imiquimod. The protocol used for the library was the immunoSEQ multiplex PCR assay. Entries here come from immuneACCESS through TCRdb and include only in-frame sequences with V and J called. Some clones fail to appear in such tables; in the studies checked, an unresolved V gene covers under half of the shortfall, and the cause of the remainder is unknown. Present in this sample are tens of thousands of clones, more than 85% of which were seen just once. The ten largest account for about 2% of the sample. No antigen is known for these receptors.

This sample comprised PBMCs, obtained from a glioma patient whose treatment included an IDH1 peptide vaccine. All receptors come from a man in his thirties or forties with glioma.

V usage is TRBV7-9 and J usage is TRBJ2-1, with 8 bases identical to TRBD2. Germline V CDR1 and CDR2: SEHNR, FQNEAQ (reference sequence). CDR3 size: 12 residues. The V and J ends lost 11 bases and 6 bases, in that order; junction bases with no gene match: 6. The CDR3 here is CAGEAGVNEQFF. The CDR3 DNA reads as TGTGCCGGGGAAGCGGGAGTCAATGAGCAGTTCTTC.

This clone occurred a few times. The V call is TRBV15, the J call TRBJ1-1; tentatively, D is TRBD1 (6 bases). The CDR3 is 13 amino acids. CDR1 LNHNV and CDR2 YYDKDF come from the germline V gene (reference sequence). V shed 6 bases and J shed 0 bases, with 8 bases lying between them. CDR3 sequence: CATRGQLNTEAFF. For the CDR3, the DNA is TGTGCCACCAGAGGACAGTTGAACACTGAAGCTTTCTTT.

This sequence joins TRBV6-6 and TRBJ2-7, with 8 bases aligning to TRBD1. J was trimmed by 1 base and V by 10 bases; bases with no gene match: 9. From germline, CDR1 is MNHNY and CDR2 SVGAGI (reference sequence). The CDR3 has 14 amino acids. This chain's CDR3 is CATSQGARSYEQYF. CDR3 sequence (DNA): TGTGCCACCTCTCAGGGGGCTAGATCCTACGAGCAGTACTTC.

The gene calls are TRBV10-2 and TRBJ2-6; possible D gene TRBD1, 5 bases. The CDR3 runs 16 residues. The germline V and J ends were trimmed by 2 bases and 5 bases, with 13 bases remaining between them. Germline CDR1 and CDR2: WSHSY and SAAADI. The CDR3 region is CASSEGASLWANVLTF. The CDR3, as DNA: TGCGCCAGCAGTGAGGGGGCGAGCTTGTGGGCCAACGTCCTGACTTTC.

The rearrangement joins TRBV11-2 to TRBJ2-5; D is possibly TRBD1 or TRBD2 (5 bases each). V dropped 2 bases and J dropped 1 base, with 11 bases sitting between them. The CDR3 covers 15 residues. Germline V CDR1 and CDR2: SGHAT, FQNNGV. Here the CDR3 DNA reads TGTGCCAGCAGCTTAATTGTGGGGACCCAAGAGACCCAGTACTTC. Protein sequence: CASSLIVGTQETQYF.

The gene calls are TRBV9 and TRBJ1-2, with TRBD1 matching 7 bases. After removal of 3 bases from V and 1 base from J, the junction contained 6 bases not matched to a gene. This CDR3 spans 15 amino acids. Germline CDR1 SGDLS, CDR2 YYNGEE. The CDR3 reads CASSAGDRINYGYTF. CDR3 DNA: TGTGCCAGCAGCGCGGGGGACAGAATTAACTATGGCTACACCTTC.